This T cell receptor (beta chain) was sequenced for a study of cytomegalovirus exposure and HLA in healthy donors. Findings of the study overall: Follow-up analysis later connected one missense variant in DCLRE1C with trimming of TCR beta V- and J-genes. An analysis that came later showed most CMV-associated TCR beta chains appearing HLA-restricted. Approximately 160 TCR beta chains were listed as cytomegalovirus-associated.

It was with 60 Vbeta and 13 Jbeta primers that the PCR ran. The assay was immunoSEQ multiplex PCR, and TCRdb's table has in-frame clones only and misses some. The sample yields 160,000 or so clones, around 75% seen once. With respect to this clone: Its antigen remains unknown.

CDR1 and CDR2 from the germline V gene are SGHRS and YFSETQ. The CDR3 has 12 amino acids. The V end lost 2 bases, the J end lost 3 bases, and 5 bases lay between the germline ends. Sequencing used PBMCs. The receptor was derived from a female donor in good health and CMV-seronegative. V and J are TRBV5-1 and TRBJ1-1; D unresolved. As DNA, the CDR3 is TGCGCCAGCAGCTTTTCTGACACTGAAGCTTTCTTT. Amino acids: CASSFSDTEAFF.